These T cell receptor beta chains were read from a single sample in a study of blood T cell repertoires in COVID-19. Measured with immunoSEQ multiplex PCR; TCRdb has only the in-frame clones, and not every one. Found here are approximately 210,000 clones, under 90% of them singletons; the top ten hold 15% to 20%. The sequenced sample was peripheral blood. These receptors were taken from a man aged 30-40 years with active or convalescent COVID-19. Both conserved end residues are part of each CDR3.

V: TRBV4-2
CDR3: CASSQALGQGHYGYTF

V: TRBV13
CDR3: CASSYSGETYEQYF

V: TRBV10-3
CDR3: CAISSPEVLVNYGYTF

V: TRBV2
CDR3: CASSLLSTEAFF

V: TRBV23-1
CDR3: CASSRGDSNQPQHF

V: TRBV12-3/TRBV12-4
CDR3: CASSLTVNTEAFF

V: TRBV18
CDR3: CASSNLGDEQYF

V: TRBV12-3/TRBV12-4
CDR3: CASSLSRGETQYF

V: TRBV28
CDR3: CASSLKRRTGATEAFF

V: TRBV5-1
CDR3: CASSIRDLNTGELFF

V: TRBV7-2
CDR3: CASSFTNIYEQYF

V: TRBV6-5
CDR3: CASRDSLGETQYF

V: TRBV5-5
CDR3: CASSLDPRGSNHF

V: TRBV27
CDR3: CASTLFRGQPQHF

V: TRBV6-2/TRBV6-3
CDR3: CASSGLATRTGELFF

V: TRBV2
CDR3: CASSPGQESGRRAETQYF

V: TRBV5-1
CDR3: CASSLGTGEEGKLFF

V: TRBV20-1
CDR3: CSASPTYNEQFF

V: TRBV6-1
CDR3: CASSDEGAGNSPLHF

V: TRBV28
CDR3: CASSTPDRGNQPQHF

V: TRBV10-1
CDR3: CASSESRPLNEQYF

V: TRBV6-6
CDR3: CASRPQGAKNTEAFF

V: TRBV2
CDR3: CASSDWHPRNSPLHF

V: TRBV7-2
CDR3: CASSSPGPVIYGYTF

V: TRBV10-1
CDR3: CASRTDRQGAKQPQHF

V: TRBV3-1/TRBV3-2
CDR3: CASSQDRGQPQHF

V: TRBV7-2
CDR3: CASSLVYGETQYF

V: TRBV6-2/TRBV6-3
CDR3: CASSYSEVAPGAFF

V: TRBV10-3
CDR3: CAMGQDLQGEAFF

V: TRBV7-9
CDR3: CATAGQNTYGYTF

V: TRBV28
CDR3: CASIPRGKILEAFF

V: TRBV4-1
CDR3: CASSQVWGQGSLQYF

V: TRBV7-2
CDR3: CASSLWGGLEGTQYF

V: TRBV6-5
CDR3: CASSYSIGTAYGYTF

V: TRBV27
CDR3: CASGGAVYGYTF

V: TRBV19
CDR3: CASSGGLVKAGELFF

V: TRBV7-3
CDR3: CASSQETVTDTQYF

V: TRBV21-1
CDR3: CASSIGGTGAGYTF

V: TRBV5-1
CDR3: CASSLSWGRNTGELFF

V: TRBV12-3/TRBV12-4
CDR3: CASSLGQNTEAFF

V: TRBV4-3
CDR3: CASSQDRASGAKNIQYF

V: TRBV4-1
CDR3: CASSQDGLGNQPQHF

V: TRBV28
CDR3: CASETGVGGYTF

V: TRBV9
CDR3: CASSASGREWDEQFF

V: TRBV11-2
CDR3: CASSFGLAGGEQYF

V: TRBV18
CDR3: CASSPQAQRGGFHEQYF

V: TRBV18
CDR3: CASSPSQNTEAFF

V: TRBV3-1/TRBV3-2
CDR3: CASSQDNGNSGNTIYF

V: TRBV9
CDR3: CASSAKGQGNYGYTF

V: TRBV10-2
CDR3: CASSSGTEAFF